These 17 T cell receptor beta chains share one sample of origin, sequenced in a study of Graves' ophthalmopathy and Graves' hyperthyroidism. The authors amplified TCR beta CDR3 regions, and they did so from RNA transcripts for repertoire sequencing. RT-PCR in the first round used HTBI primers; a second-round multiplex PCR followed. From the multiplex PCR reads, TCRdb called clonotypes with MiXCR, one entry per CDR3 protein. Among over a million distinct CDR3 sequences listed, roughly two fifths were seen once. Specimen: peripheral blood or thyroid tissue (not recorded which). These receptors all come from an adult man with Graves' hyperthyroidism.

The J gene is TRBJ2-7, the V gene TRBV7-2; 8 positions agree with TRBD2. Per germline, CDR1 SGHTA and CDR2 FQGNSA. This CDR3 spans 16 amino acids. V lost 2 bases to trimming and J lost 4 bases; unmatched junction nucleotides: 10. The CDR3 nucleotides are TGTGCCAGCAGCTTACAGGGCAGCGGGAGCGGTTACGAGCAGTACTTC. Translated, it gives CASSLQGSGSGYEQYF.

This clonotype appeared a single time. V is TRBV7-9 and J is TRBJ2-6, with 7 bases lining up with TRBD1. This CDR3 contains 16 residues. CDR1 and CDR2 (germline): SEHNR, FQNEAQ (reference sequence). J was trimmed by 2 bases and V by 7 bases; bases with no gene match: 8. The CDR3 DNA reads TGTGCCAGCACCGTATGGCAGGGGGCTGGGGCCAACGTCCTGACTTTC. This codes for CASTVWQGAGANVLTF.

This clonotype was seen at least ten times. The chain carries TRBV20-1 and TRBJ1-5, with 7 bases identical to TRBD1. The CDR3 loop spans 16 amino acids. Germline V CDR1 and CDR2: DFQATT, SNEGSKA (reference sequence). V was clipped by 6 bases and J by 3 bases; unmatched bases: 14. As DNA, the CDR3 is TGCAGTGCACCTTACAGGGGCCTGGGCTCCAATCAGCCCCAGCATTTT. It translates to CSAPYRGLGSNQPQHF.

This clonotype was observed a few times. The chain recombines TRBV20-1 with TRBJ1-6, with D hard to call. CDR1 is DFQATT and CDR2 is SNEGSKA in the germline V gene (reference sequence). The CDR3 is made up of 15 amino acids. The V end was cut by 6 bases, the J end by 0 bases, with 12 bases between. The CDR3 region is CSAPQTSSYNSPLHF. Here the CDR3 DNA reads TGCAGTGCCCCTCAAACGAGCTCCTATAATTCACCCCTCCACTTT.

The chain carries TRBV2 and TRBJ2-5; the D is unclear. This CDR3 has 14 amino acids. Germline CDR1 SNHLY, CDR2 FYNNEI. V was clipped by 7 bases and J by 5 bases, with 17 bases between them. DNA for the CDR3: TGTGCCAGCACCGAAGGGTGGCAGTGGGAGACCCAGTACTTC. Translation gives CASTEGWQWETQYF.

The V gene is TRBV5-5, the J gene TRBJ1-4; D possibly corresponds to TRBD1 (6 bases). CDR1 and CDR2 from the germline V gene are SGHKS and YYEKEE (reference sequence). The CDR3 is made up of 15 amino acids. The germline V and J ends were trimmed by 4 bases and 5 bases, with 15 bases remaining between them. The CDR3 region is CASSIGTRANEKLFF. The CDR3 bases are TGTGCCAGCAGCATCGGGACAAGGGCGAATGAAAAACTGTTTTTT.

The sample holds one count of this clonotype. The genes are TRBV10-2 and TRBJ2-6; TRBD1 aligns across 10 bases. In germline, CDR1 is WSHSY, CDR2 SAAADI. The CDR3 spans 18 residues. The trim removed 3 bases at V and 2 bases at J, leaving 7 bases unmatched. CDR3 coding DNA: TGCGCCAGCAGTGATCCGGGGACAGGGGAGGCTGGGGCCAACGTCCTGACTTTC. Residues: CASSDPGTGEAGANVLTF.

On this clonotype: An end of the junction does not agree with germline; a read error may underlie this. The CDR3 here is CASSQGLAGPGTQYF. The CDR3 DNA is TGCGCCAGCAGCCAAGGACTAGCGGGCCCAGGGACCCAGTACTTC. The chain recombines TRBV11-2 with TRBJ2-5, with 11 bases that match TRBD2. Per germline, CDR1 SGHAT and CDR2 FQNNGV. The CDR3 is 15 amino acids.

This chain connects TRBV25-1 to TRBJ2-7, with 10 nucleotides matching TRBD2. The CDR3 consists of 20 residues. Germline CDR1 is MGHDK and CDR2 is SYGVNS. With 4 bases clipped from V and 4 bases from J, the junction kept 22 bases outside the gene matches. CDR3 protein: CASSASGPTRGSSGGYEQYF. The CDR3 nucleotides are TGTGCCAGCAGTGCTAGTGGACCCACGAGAGGGTCTAGCGGGGGTTACGAGCAGTACTTC.

Only one count was recorded for this clonotype. V usage is TRBV20-1 and J usage is TRBJ1-1; a weak D match, TRBD1 (5 bases). The germline CDR1 and CDR2 sequences are DFQATT and SNEGSKA (reference sequence). The CDR3 has 13 residues. V was cut by 4 bases and J by 1 base, with 10 bases left in between. This chain's CDR3 is CSATLGGNTEAFF. As DNA, the CDR3 is TGCAGTGCTACCTTGGGGGGGAACACTGAAGCTTTCTTT.

This clonotype has at least ten counts. The CDR3 bases are TGTGCCAGCAAATCGACAGGTGGGAAGCCCCAGCATTTT. Translated, it gives CASKSTGGKPQHF. The chain links TRBV2 to TRBJ1-5; possible D gene TRBD1, 6 bases. From germline, CDR1 is SNHLY and CDR2 FYNNEI. The CDR3 has 13 amino acids. V was shortened by 7 bases and J by 8 bases, with 15 bases between the two germline ends.

The chain has TRBV29-1 and TRBJ2-5; D might be TRBD2 (5 bases). The CDR3 has 10 residues. V was cut by 7 bases and J by 5 bases, with 8 bases left in between. The germline V gene encodes CDR1 SQVTM and CDR2 ANQGSEA. The CDR3 DNA is TGCAGCGGGAGGCTGGAGACCCAGTACTTC. Amino acids: CSGRLETQYF.

The table lists this clonotype with many counts. The J gene is TRBJ2-7, the V gene TRBV7-2, with D possibly being TRBD1 (5 bases). The CDR3 totals 14 residues. Germline V CDR1 and CDR2: SGHTA, FQGNSA. Deletions cut 6 bases from V and 0 bases from J, with 12 bases between. As DNA, the CDR3 is TGTGCCAGCAGTTATCCAGGGCGCTCCTACGAGCAGTACTTC. Amino acid sequence: CASSYPGRSYEQYF. Full variable domain (remainder filled in from reference TRBV7-2 and TRBJ2-7): GAGVSQSPSNKVTEKGKDVELRCDPISGHTALYWYRQSLGQGLEFLIYFQGNSAPDKSGLPSDRFSAERTGGSVSTLTIQRTQQEDSAVYLCASSYPGRSYEQYFGPGTRLTVT.

This clonotype was counted at least ten times. CDR3 region: CASSESQRNQPQHF. In DNA, the CDR3 is TGTGCCAGCAGTGAATCGCAGCGCAATCAGCCCCAGCATTTT. The rearrangement uses TRBV25-1 and TRBJ1-5; D uncertain. With 1 base removed from V and 2 bases from J, the gap between germline ends came to 6 bases. The germline gives CDR1 MGHDK, CDR2 SYGVNS. The CDR3 is 14 residues long.

V gene TRBV6-6 combines with J gene TRBJ2-2; the D is unclear. The germline CDR1 and CDR2 sequences are MNHNY and SVGAGI (reference sequence). The CDR3 runs 11 residues. V lost 8 bases and J 6 bases, leaving 7 bases between the germline ends. The CDR3 DNA reads TGTGCCAGCCTGGGGTCCGGGGAGCTGTTTTTT. Translated: CASLGSGELFF.

Ten or more counts support this clonotype. The rearrangement joins TRBV29-1 to TRBJ1-1; D is unresolved. The V and J ends lost 0 bases and 10 bases respectively, with 12 bases between them. The CDR3 runs to 12 residues. CDR1 SQVTM and CDR2 ANQGSEA come from the germline V gene. Here the CDR3 reads CSVEDFRFVAFF. The CDR3 DNA reads TGCAGCGTTGAAGATTTTCGGTTCGTAGCTTTCTTT.

In this sample, this clonotype turned up many times. The chain is built from TRBV7-2 and TRBJ2-7, with D possibly called TRBD1 or TRBD2 (6 bases each). Trimming stripped 1 base from V and 4 bases from J, with 14 bases between. CDR3 size: 15 residues. Per the germline V gene, CDR1 is SGHTA and CDR2 is FQGNSA. Written as DNA, the CDR3 is TGTGCCAGCAGCTTAGGGGGGGCTGGGGGGTACGAGCAGTACTTC. It translates to CASSLGGAGGYEQYF.